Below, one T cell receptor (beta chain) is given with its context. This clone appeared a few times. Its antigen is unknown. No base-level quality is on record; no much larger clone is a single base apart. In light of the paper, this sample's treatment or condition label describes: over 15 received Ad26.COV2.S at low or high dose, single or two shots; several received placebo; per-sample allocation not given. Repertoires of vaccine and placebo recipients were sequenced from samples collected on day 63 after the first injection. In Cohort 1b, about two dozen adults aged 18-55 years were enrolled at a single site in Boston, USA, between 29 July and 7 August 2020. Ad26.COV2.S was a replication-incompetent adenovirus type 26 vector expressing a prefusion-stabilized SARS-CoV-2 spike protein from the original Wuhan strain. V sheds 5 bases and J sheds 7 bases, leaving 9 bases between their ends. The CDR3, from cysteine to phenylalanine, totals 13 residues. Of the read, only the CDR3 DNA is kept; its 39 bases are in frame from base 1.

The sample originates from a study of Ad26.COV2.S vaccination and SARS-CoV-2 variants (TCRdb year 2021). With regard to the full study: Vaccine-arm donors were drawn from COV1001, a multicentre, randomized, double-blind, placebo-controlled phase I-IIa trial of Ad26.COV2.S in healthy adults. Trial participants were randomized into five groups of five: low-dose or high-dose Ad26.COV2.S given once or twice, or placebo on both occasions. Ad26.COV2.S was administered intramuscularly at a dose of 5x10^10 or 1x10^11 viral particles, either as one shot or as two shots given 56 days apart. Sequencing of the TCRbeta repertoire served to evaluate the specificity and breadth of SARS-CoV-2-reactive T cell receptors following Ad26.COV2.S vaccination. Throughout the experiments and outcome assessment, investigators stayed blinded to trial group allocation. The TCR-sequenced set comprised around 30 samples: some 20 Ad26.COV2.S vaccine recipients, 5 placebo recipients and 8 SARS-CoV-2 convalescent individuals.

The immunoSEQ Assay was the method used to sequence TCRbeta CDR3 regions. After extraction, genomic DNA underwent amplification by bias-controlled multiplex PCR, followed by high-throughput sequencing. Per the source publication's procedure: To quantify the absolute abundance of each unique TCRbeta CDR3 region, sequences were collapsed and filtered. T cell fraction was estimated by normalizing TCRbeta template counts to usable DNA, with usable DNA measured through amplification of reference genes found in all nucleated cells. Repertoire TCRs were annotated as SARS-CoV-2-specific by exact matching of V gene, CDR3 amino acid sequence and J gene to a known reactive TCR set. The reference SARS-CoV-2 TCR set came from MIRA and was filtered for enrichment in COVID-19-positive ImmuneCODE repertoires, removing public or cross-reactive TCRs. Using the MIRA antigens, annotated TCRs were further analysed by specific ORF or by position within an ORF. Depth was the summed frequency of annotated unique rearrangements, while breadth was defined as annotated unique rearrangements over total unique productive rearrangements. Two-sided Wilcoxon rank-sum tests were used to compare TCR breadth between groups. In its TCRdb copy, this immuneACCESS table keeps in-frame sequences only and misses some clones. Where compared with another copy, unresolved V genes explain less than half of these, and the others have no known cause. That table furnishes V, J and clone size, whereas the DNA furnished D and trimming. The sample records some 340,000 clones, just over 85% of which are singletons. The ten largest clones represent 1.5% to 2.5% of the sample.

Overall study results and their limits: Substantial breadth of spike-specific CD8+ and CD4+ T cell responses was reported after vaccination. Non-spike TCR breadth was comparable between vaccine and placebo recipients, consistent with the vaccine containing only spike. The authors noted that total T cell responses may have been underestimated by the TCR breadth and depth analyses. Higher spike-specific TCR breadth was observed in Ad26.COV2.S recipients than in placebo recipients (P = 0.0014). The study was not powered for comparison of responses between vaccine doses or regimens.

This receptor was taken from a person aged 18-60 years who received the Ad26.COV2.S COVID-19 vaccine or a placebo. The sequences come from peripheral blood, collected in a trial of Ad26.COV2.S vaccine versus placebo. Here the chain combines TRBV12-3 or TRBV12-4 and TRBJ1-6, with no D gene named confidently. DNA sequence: TGTGCCAGCAGTCCGCGGTGGAATTCACCCCTCCACTTT. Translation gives CASSPRWNSPLHF.